The 27 T cell receptor beta chains below all came from one sample that was sequenced in a study of control samples from healthy donors and cancer patients. Some clones are missing from TCRdb's copy, which holds only in-frame ones; the method was immunoSEQ multiplex PCR. The data contain roughly 100,000 clones, roughly 89% of them singletons. The sequencing input was PBMCs. The receptors shown here come from a man in his fifties or sixties with lung cancer.

The chain has TRBV13 and TRBJ1-3, with D possibly matching TRBD1 (5 bases). Germline-derived CDR1 and CDR2 are PRHDT and FYEKMQ (reference sequence). V lost 8 bases to trimming and J lost 2 bases, with 19 bases between them. This CDR3 has 16 amino acids. The CDR3 nucleotides are TGTGCCAGCGGTTTACAGGTCTCGGGGGCTGGAAACACCATATATTTT. Translation: CASGLQVSGAGNTIYF.

V usage is TRBV7-3 and J usage is TRBJ2-1, with D perhaps matching TRBD1 or TRBD2 (5 bases each). V lost 2 bases to trimming and J lost 0 bases, with 20 bases between them. The CDR3 is 19 residues long. The V gene's germline CDR1 is SGHTA and CDR2 FQGTGA. CDR3 in DNA: TGTGCCAGCAGCTTATCGGGCTTGGCGAGGGGAATCTCCTACAATGAGCAGTTCTTC. Amino acid sequence: CASSLSGLARGISYNEQFF. Supplemented by reference TRBV7-3 and TRBJ2-1, the full variable domain reads GAGVSQTPSNKVTEKGKYVELRCDPISGHTALYWYRQSLGQGPEFLIYFQGTGAADDSGLPNDRFFAVRPEGSVSTLKIQRTERGDSAVYLCASSLSGLARGISYNEQFFGPGTRLTVL.

On this clone itself: Lacking the conserved final phenylalanine or tryptophan, this CDR3 likely reflects a read error. This chain uses TRBV6-5 with TRBJ1-5, with D possibly being TRBD1 (5 bases). This CDR3 is 13 amino acids long. Germline CDR1 reads MNHEY; CDR2 reads SVGAGI. The V and J ends lost 7 bases and 6 bases respectively, with 13 bases between them. Here the CDR3 reads CASKQGKGQPQHV. CDR3 sequence (DNA): TGTGCCAGCAAGCAGGGAAAAGGTCAGCCCCAGCATGTT.

The V and J genes are TRBV2 and TRBJ2-5, with D unresolved. Germline V gene data show CDR1 as SNHLY and CDR2 as FYNNEI. Trimming cost V 5 bases and J 4 bases, with 11 bases left between them. CDR3 length: 13 residues. The CDR3 region has the DNA TGTGCCAGCAGTAAAAACAGCTTAGAGACCCAGTACTTC. Its translation: CASSKNSLETQYF.

This clone has only one observation. This chain uses TRBV11-2 with TRBJ2-1, with TRBD1 matching over 9 bases. CDR3 length: 14 residues. V lost 2 bases, J lost 6 bases, and 2 bases stayed unmatched. From germline, CDR1 is SGHAT and CDR2 FQNNGV. The DNA for the CDR3 is TGTGCCAGCAGCTTAAGGGGACAGGGCAATGAGCAGTTCTTC. Its protein is CASSLRGQGNEQFF.

The chain couples TRBV5-1 to TRBJ2-7; TRBD1 or TRBD2 may be the D gene (5 bases each). The CDR3 loop spans 14 amino acids. CDR1 is SGHRS, CDR2 YFSETQ, per germline. Trimming cost V 2 bases and J 6 bases, with 15 bases left between them. The CDR3 sequence is CASSFPGASTEQYF. CDR3 bases: TGCGCCAGCAGCTTCCCCGGGGCCTCCACCGAGCAGTACTTC.

The chain joins TRBV6-2 or TRBV6-3 to TRBJ2-2, with no clear D. Germline loops: CDR1 MNHEY, CDR2 SVGEGT. The CDR3 extends over 15 amino acids. The V end was cut by 5 bases, the J end by 0 bases, with 10 bases between. The CDR3 region has the DNA TGTGCCAGCAGTAATGCCTACGCGAACACCGGGGAGCTGTTTTTT. Protein: CASSNAYANTGELFF.

This rearrangement joins TRBV6-1 to TRBJ2-1, with TRBD2 matching 11 bases. V trimming: 1 base; J trimming: 5 bases; junction bases outside the gene matches: 1. The germline V gene has CDR1 MNHNS and CDR2 SASEGT. The CDR3 is made up of 15 amino acids. CDR3 nucleotides: TGTGCCAGCAGTGAAGGACTAGCGGGGAACAATGAGCAGTTCTTC. This sequence encodes CASSEGLAGNNEQFF.

This chain uses TRBV30 with TRBJ2-2, with 7 bases that match TRBD2. The CDR3 runs to 13 residues. V was pared by 3 bases and J by 4 bases, with 2 bases of the junction left unmatched. CDR1 and CDR2 (germline): GTSNPN, SVGIG (reference sequence). The CDR3 sequence: CAWRRGSTGELFF. CDR3 in DNA: TGTGCCTGGAGGCGGGGGAGCACCGGGGAGCTGTTTTTT.

V is TRBV7-9 and J is TRBJ1-4; 9 nucleotides line up with TRBD1. Germline V gene lookup returns CDR1 SEHNR and CDR2 FQNEAQ (reference sequence). The CDR3 is made up of 19 amino acids. After removal of 1 base from V and 0 bases from J, the junction contained 9 bases not matched to a gene. The CDR3 spells CASSLGVLGQGATNEKLFF. CDR3 sequence (DNA): TGTGCCAGCAGCTTAGGAGTTTTGGGACAGGGAGCAACTAATGAAAAACTGTTTTTT.

The genes are TRBV5-1 and TRBJ2-3; D is uncertain. The germline V gene has CDR1 SGHRS and CDR2 YFSETQ. The length of the CDR3 is 13 residues. With 7 bases removed from V and 4 bases from J, the gap between germline ends came to 13 bases. The CDR3 DNA reads as TGCGCCAGCGGAGACGGAACGGCAGATACGCAGTATTTT. Encoded protein: CASGDGTADTQYF.

This clone was detected a few times. The rearrangement joins TRBV7-7 to TRBJ1-4; D is ambiguous. This CDR3 is 14 amino acids long. Germline loops: CDR1 SSHAT, CDR2 FNYEAQ (reference sequence). The V end was cut by 1 base, the J end by 6 bases, with 9 bases between. The CDR3 region is CASSLEHRDEKLFF. The CDR3, as DNA: TGTGCCAGCAGCTTAGAACATAGGGATGAAAAACTGTTTTTT.

This clone was seen only once. The chain joins TRBV6-5 to TRBJ1-1; possibly TRBD1 for D (6 bases). Germline V gives CDR1 MNHEY, CDR2 SVGAGI. The CDR3 is made up of 13 amino acids. The germline V and J ends were trimmed by 5 bases and 3 bases, with 10 bases remaining between them. CDR3 sequence (DNA): TGTGCCAGCAGTACGGGACAATACACTGAAGCTTTCTTT. Protein product: CASSTGQYTEAFF.

V gene TRBV30 combines with J gene TRBJ1-1, with D possibly being TRBD1 (5 bases). In germline, CDR1 is GTSNPN, CDR2 SVGIG (reference sequence). Trimming left V 2 bases short and J 0 bases short, with 13 bases between. The CDR3 spans 15 residues. CDR3 DNA: TGTGCCTGGAGTCCCAAACGGGGGATGAACACTGAAGCTTTCTTT. Translation: CAWSPKRGMNTEAFF.

Only one count was recorded for this clone. This chain joins TRBV24-1 and TRBJ2-3, with 7 positions matching TRBD1. Germline loops: CDR1 KGHDR, CDR2 SFDVKD. The CDR3 totals 16 residues. J gave up 3 bases and V 3 bases, and 8 bases lay outside the gene matches. DNA of the CDR3: TGTGCCACCAGTGATACAGGGGCTCCGGGGACAGATACGCAGTATTTT. This encodes CATSDTGAPGTDTQYF.

The chain is built from TRBV2 and TRBJ1-6; D is ambiguous. In germline, CDR1 is SNHLY, CDR2 FYNNEI. The CDR3 consists of 14 residues. V lost 4 bases and J lost 10, with 14 bases in between. CDR3 sequence reads: CASSGARGGSPLHF. The CDR3 bases are TGTGCCAGCAGTGGCGCCAGAGGAGGCTCACCCCTCCACTTT.

The V call is TRBV30, the J call TRBJ2-7, with D unclear. V lost 2 bases and J lost 3, with 14 bases in between. There are 14 residues in the CDR3. Per the germline V gene, CDR1 is GTSNPN and CDR2 is SVGIG (reference sequence). Here the CDR3 reads CAWSTPAGSYEQYV. CDR3 DNA sequence: TGTGCCTGGAGTACCCCGGCAGGTAGCTACGAGCAGTACGTC.

This chain joins TRBV10-2 and TRBJ2-7; TRBD1 aligns across 7 bases. The CDR3 is made up of 14 amino acids. The V segment lost 3 bases and the J segment 3 bases; nucleotides outside the gene matches: 5. Germline loops: CDR1 WSHSY, CDR2 SAAADI. The CDR3 loop reads CASSDQGTVYEQYV. CDR3 DNA sequence: TGCGCCAGCAGTGACCAAGGGACAGTCTACGAGCAGTACGTC.

This chain uses TRBV27 with TRBJ2-5; D may match TRBD1 or TRBD2 (5 bases each). Trimming stripped 6 bases from V and 5 bases from J, with 19 bases between. In germline, CDR1 is MNHEY, CDR2 SMNVEV (reference sequence). The CDR3 contains 15 residues. Written as DNA, the CDR3 is TGTGCCAGCAGACGGGGCAGGGCGAATTCGGAGACCCAGTACTTC. Protein: CASRRGRANSETQYF.

The chain joins TRBV27 to TRBJ2-2, with 7 bases identical to TRBD1. Germline V gives CDR1 MNHEY, CDR2 SMNVEV (reference sequence). V gave up 5 bases and J gave up 1 base; unmatched junction bases: 7. The CDR3 contains 16 residues. CDR3 DNA: TGTGCCAGCAGTGAGGACAGGCCCCTGAACACCGGGGAGCTGTTTTTT. This codes for CASSEDRPLNTGELFF.

This chain uses TRBV4-1 with TRBJ1-2; TRBD1 might be the D (5 bases). CDR1 MGHRA and CDR2 YSYEKL come from the germline V gene. This CDR3 region has 15 residues. Trimming stripped 0 bases from V and 2 bases from J, with 10 bases between. CDR3 protein: CASSQEGRDNYGYTF. For the CDR3, the DNA is TGCGCCAGCAGCCAAGAAGGCAGGGACAACTATGGCTACACCTTC.

The genes are TRBV5-1 and TRBJ1-1; D possibly corresponds to TRBD1 (5 bases). The CDR3 has 15 residues. Germline lookup yields CDR1 SGHRS and CDR2 YFSETQ. Trimming pared 0 bases from V and 0 bases from J, leaving 9 bases between. In DNA, the CDR3 is TGCGCCAGCAGCTTGGTGGCAGGGATGAACACTGAAGCTTTCTTT. Translated, it gives CASSLVAGMNTEAFF. The entire variable domain, with the rest obtained from reference TRBV5-1 and TRBJ1-1, is as follows: KAGVTQTPRYLIKTRGQQVTLSCSPISGHRSVSWYQQTPGQGLQFLFEYFSETQRNKGNFPGRFSGRQFSNSRSEMNVSTLELGDSALYLCASSLVAGMNTEAFFGQGTRLTVV.

This clone appeared a single time. This CDR3 reads CATRTGNSYEQYF. The CDR3 coding sequence is TGTGCCACCAGGACAGGGAACTCCTACGAGCAGTACTTC. The chain joins TRBV27 to TRBJ2-7; 8 nucleotides line up with TRBD1. CDR3 length: 13 amino acids. Germline assignment: CDR1 MNHEY and CDR2 SMNVEV (reference sequence). The junction had 5 bases not matched to a gene; V was cut back by 10 bases and J by 0 bases.

The V gene is TRBV5-4, the J gene TRBJ2-2; no firm D call. Trimming took 0 bases from V and 3 from J, leaving 12 bases between them. The length of the CDR3 is 16 residues. The germline V gene encodes CDR1 SGHNT and CDR2 YYREEE (reference sequence). The chain's CDR3 is CASSLEDGFYTGELFF. CDR3 in DNA: TGTGCCAGCAGCTTGGAGGACGGCTTTTACACCGGGGAGCTGTTTTTT.

J is TRBJ1-3 and V is TRBV6-5; 11 bases fit TRBD1. Germline V CDR1 and CDR2: MNHEY, SVGAGI. J gave up 2 bases and V 7 bases, and 4 bases lay outside the gene matches. The CDR3 contains 15 residues. The CDR3: CASKGTGGPGNTIYF. The CDR3 bases are TGTGCCAGCAAAGGGACAGGGGGGCCTGGAAACACCATATATTTT.

The chain is built from TRBV11-2 and TRBJ2-3; D is uncertain. With 2 bases removed from V and 2 bases from J, the gap between germline ends came to 14 bases. The CDR3 consists of 16 residues. Looked up from germline, CDR1 is SGHAT and CDR2 is FQNNGV. The CDR3 is CASSLTRTTNTDTQYF. CDR3 nucleotides: TGTGCCAGCAGCTTAACCCGAACAACAAACACAGATACGCAGTATTTT.

The genes are TRBV5-1 and TRBJ2-3, with D hard to call. Germline V lookup: CDR1 SGHRS, CDR2 YFSETQ. The germline V and J ends were trimmed by 2 bases and 2 bases, with 6 bases remaining between them. CDR3 length equals 13 residues. CDR3 sequence reads: CASSLQYTDTQYF. CDR3 coding DNA: TGCGCCAGCAGCTTACAGTACACAGATACGCAGTATTTT.